Included here is one T cell receptor beta chain sequence, with context. The sample originates from a study of cytomegalovirus exposure and HLA in healthy donors. PCR employed 60 Vbeta and 13 Jbeta primers. Libraries were prepared by immunoSEQ multiplex PCR; TCRdb keeps only in-frame clonotypes and omits some of them. This sample has 110,000 to 150,000 clones, with 65% to 80% found just once. Trimming removed 4 bases at V and 1 base at J, with 17 bases between. This CDR3 is 16 amino acids long. Germline assignment: CDR1 SGHRS and CDR2 YFSETQ. Sample: PBMCs. V gene TRBV5-1 combines with J gene TRBJ1-1, with a tentative D call TRBD1 (5 bases). The receptor was derived from a woman aged 25 to 39 in good health and CMV-seronegative. Here the CDR3 reads CASSLMILTANTEAFF. CDR3 DNA: TGCGCCAGCAGCCTGATGATCCTGACAGCGAACACTGAAGCTTTCTTT. Drawing the rest from reference TRBV5-1 and TRBJ1-1, the complete variable domain is KAGVTQTPRYLIKTRGQQVTLSCSPISGHRSVSWYQQTPGQGLQFLFEYFSETQRNKGNFPGRFSGRQFSNSRSEMNVSTLELGDSALYLCASSLMILTANTEAFFGQGTRLTVV.